The 19 T cell receptor beta chains below all came from one sample that was sequenced in a study of tumor-infiltrating lymphocytes in primary liver carcinoma (TCRdb year 2017). Instrument used: Illumina HiSeq 2500. Starting from about 500 ng total RNA, TCRbeta-specific cDNA was produced by reverse transcription with a constant-region primer and ProtoScript II reverse transcriptase. Three nested multiplex PCR rounds, following a slightly modified ARM-PCR procedure, were used to build the TCRbeta libraries. Each of the first two PCR rounds ran for approximately 10 cycles using multiplex TRBV1-TRBV30 forward primers together with a Cbeta reverse primer. TCRdb itself trimmed the public reads at Q25 with fastp, ran MiXCR and retained productive beta chains. Entries that share a CDR3 protein sequence are merged under the most common genes and DNA. This sample comprises tens of thousands of distinct CDR3 sequences, 55% to 75% of them detected only once. Less than 35% of the sample rests with the top ten.

Total RNA and DNA were co-extracted without cell sorting from roughly 20-30 mg of bulk tissue using the AllPrep DNA/RNA mini kit. Sequenced material: liver tumor tissue from sampling region 5. The cell subset or site label on this specimen signifies: tumor region T5, tumor centre. The receptors here all came from a man in his forties with primary liver carcinoma and hepatitis B virus infection.

Regarding this clonotype: Sequence at one end of the junction differs from germline and may be a read error. The chain links TRBV7-8 to TRBJ1-5; D uncertain. CDR3 size: 15 residues. Germline loops: CDR1 SGHVS, CDR2 FQNEAQ. CDR3 bases: TGTGCCAACAGCTCCCGGGAGCATAGCAATCAGCCCCAGCATTTT. Encoded protein: CANSSREHSNQPQHF.

About this clonotype: Relative to the germline gene, one junction end is altered; a read error may explain this. The rearrangement uses TRBV6-5 and TRBJ2-5; D uncertain. Per germline, CDR1 MNHEY and CDR2 SVGAGI. CDR3 size: 15 residues. DNA for the CDR3: TGTGTCAGCAGATCGACTGGTGGGGTCCAAGAGACCCAGTACTTC. Amino acids: CVSRSTGGVQETQYF.

The chain has TRBV6-2 or TRBV6-3 and TRBJ2-5, with D perhaps given as TRBD1 or TRBD2 (5 bases each). Trimming pared 3 bases from V and 9 bases from J, leaving 20 bases between. In germline, CDR1 is MNHEY, CDR2 SVGEGT. CDR3 length: 15 amino acids. CDR3: CASSYMIGTLEAQYF. CDR3 bases: TGTGCCAGCAGTTATATGATTGGGACGTTGGAGGCCCAGTACTTC.

Details on this clonotype: A read error may be the cause here, since a much bigger clone is one base away. J is TRBJ1-5 and V is TRBV28, with TRBD1 matching 7 bases. This CDR3 contains 14 residues. Per germline, CDR1 MDHEN and CDR2 SYDVKM. This chain's CDR3 is CDSRPGQLDQPQHF. The CDR3 bases are TGTGACAGCAGACCGGGACAGCTTGATCAGCCCCAGCATTTT.

Notes on this clonotype: A read error may explain this, as a much larger clone is one base away. The V and J genes are TRBV30 and TRBJ2-7; 9 bases are shared with TRBD2. CDR1 and CDR2 from the germline V gene are GTSNPN and SVGIG (reference sequence). The CDR3 runs to 14 residues. CDR3 protein: CARSASGIFPEQYF. CDR3 coding DNA: TGTGCCCGGAGTGCTAGCGGGATCTTTCCCGAGCAGTACTTC.

Regarding this clonotype: One base away lies a much larger clone, so this may be a sequencing read error. This sequence joins TRBV5-5 and TRBJ2-7; D is possibly TRBD2 (6 bases). This CDR3 spans 13 amino acids. Germline V gene sequence: CDR1 SGHKS, CDR2 YYEKEE (reference sequence). CDR3 amino acids: CTSSLALEGEQYF. The CDR3 DNA is TGTACCAGCAGCTTGGCCTTGGAGGGCGAGCAGTACTTC.

With respect to this clonotype: The CDR3 does not end in the conserved phenylalanine or tryptophan, so this is likely a read error. It is unclear where the CDR3 begins or ends on the DNA, so no DNA is shown, and the CDR3 is as TCRdb lists it. The rearrangement joins TRBV11-2 to TRBJ2-1; TRBD2, the table's D call, lacks a check against the DNA. The germline V gene has CDR1 SGHAT and CDR2 FQNNGV. With termini counted, the CDR3 has 16 amino acids. Here the CDR3 reads CTSSYSSTSGRGGRFL.

About this clonotype: This could be a read error, since a much larger clone is one nucleotide away. The chain joins TRBV6-2 or TRBV6-3 to TRBJ2-7; 13 bases agree with TRBD2. Germline loops: CDR1 MNHEY, CDR2 SVGEGT. With V trimmed by 5 bases and J by 0 bases, 4 bases remained unmatched. This CDR3 is built from 16 residues. In DNA form, the CDR3 reads TGTGCCAGCAGTGGACTAGCGGGAGAGGACTCCTACGAGCAGTACTTC. It yields the protein CASSGLAGEDSYEQYF.

As regards this clonotype: This likely comes from a read error, as the CDR3 has no conserved phenylalanine or tryptophan at its end. The chain has TRBV6-2 or TRBV6-3 and TRBJ2-6; TRBD2 matches 7 bases. V shed 7 bases, J shed 0 bases, and the junction held 21 bases outside the gene matches. Germline-derived CDR1 and CDR2 are MNHEY and SVGEGT. The CDR3 is made up of 21 amino acids. CDR3 bases: TGTGCCAGCACCCCCAGGAGACGCGGGTCTAGCGGCGCCTCTGGGGCCAACGTCCTGACTTAC. Protein sequence: CASTPRRRGSSGASGANVLTY.

About this clonotype itself: The junction and the germline gene differ at one end; a read error may be behind it. The chain carries TRBV29-1 and TRBJ2-1; TRBD2 matches at 12 bases. Germline V gene data show CDR1 as SQVTM and CDR2 as ANQGSEA. The CDR3 is 14 amino acids. CDR3 in amino acids: CNGGLAGLSNEQLF. In nucleotides, the CDR3 is TGCAACGGCGGACTAGCGGGATTGTCAAATGAGCAGCTCTTC.

This rearrangement joins TRBV7-6 to TRBJ1-1; the D is unclear. The V gene's germline CDR1 is SGHVS and CDR2 FNYEAQ. The germline V and J ends were trimmed by 4 bases and 1 base, with 4 bases remaining between them. The CDR3 has 12 amino acids. The CDR3 region is CASSYGNTEAFF. CDR3 DNA sequence: TGTGCCAGCAGCTATGGGAACACTGAAGCTTTCTTT.

CDR3 in DNA: TGTGTCAATACTACAGGTCAGAAGGGCAATGAGCAGTTCTTC. Amino acids: CVNTTGQKGNEQFF. This chain connects TRBV12-3 or TRBV12-4 to TRBJ2-1, with a tentative D call TRBD1 (5 bases). This CDR3 is 14 amino acids long.

Concerning this clonotype: An end of the junction differs from the germline gene, which may be a read error. CDR3 protein: CASSIGAASGSTCEQYF. The CDR3 DNA reads TGCGCCAGCAGTATCGGGGCTGCTAGCGGGAGTACCTGCGAGCAATACTTC. The rearrangement uses TRBV5-1 and TRBJ2-7; 10 nucleotides line up with TRBD2. CDR3 length equals 17 residues. Germline V gives CDR1 SGHRS, CDR2 YFSETQ.

Note on this clonotype: The CDR3 does not close with the conserved phenylalanine or tryptophan, likely indicating a read error. V usage is TRBV7-8 and J usage is TRBJ2-1, with D possibly matching TRBD2 (6 bases). From germline, CDR1 is SGHVS and CDR2 FQNEAQ. CDR3 length: 14 residues. The CDR3 region is CASILAEAYNEQFL. The CDR3, as DNA: TGTGCCAGCATCTTAGCGGAGGCCTACAATGAGCAGTTCTTA.

A remark on this clonotype: A junction end diverges from the germline sequence, so it may reflect a read error. The chain combines TRBV11-2 with TRBJ2-1; TRBD2 is a possible D gene (6 bases). Per the germline V gene, CDR1 is SGHAT and CDR2 is FQNNGV. The CDR3 covers 16 residues. The CDR3 region is CASSLDIGLTMGEQSF. Written as DNA, the CDR3 is TGTGCCAGCAGCCTGGATATCGGACTAACCATGGGTGAGCAGTCCTTC.

This clonotype occurred a few times. This sequence may be a read error, since a much larger clone differs from it by one base. This chain joins TRBV28 and TRBJ1-5; D remains ambiguous. Trimming removed 6 bases at V and 3 bases at J, with 18 bases between. The CDR3 runs 16 residues. Germline CDR1 reads MDHEN; CDR2 reads SYDVKM. CDR3 bases: TGTGCCAGCAGATTACCCGGGAGCTATAACAATCAGCCCCAGCATTTT. It specifies CASRLPGSYNNQPQHF.

Concerning this clonotype: Being one base from a much bigger clone, this may be a read error. Lacking the conserved final phenylalanine or tryptophan, this CDR3 likely reflects a read error. The chain couples TRBV30 to TRBJ1-2, with a tentative D call TRBD1 (5 bases). This CDR3 region has 13 residues. The germline V and J ends were trimmed by 0 bases and 5 bases, with 10 bases remaining between them. Per the germline V gene, CDR1 is GTSNPN and CDR2 is SVGIG (reference sequence). CDR3 sequence reads: CAWSVGGPYGYTI. The CDR3 region has the DNA TGTGCCTGGAGTGTTGGGGGACCTTATGGCTACACCATC.

As concerns this clonotype: One end of the junction is discordant with germline, which a read error may explain. The chain combines TRBV5-6 with TRBJ2-1, with D possibly called TRBD1 or TRBD2 (5 bases each). CDR3 length equals 17 residues. The germline V gene encodes CDR1 SGHDT and CDR2 YYEEEE. CDR3 residues: CASSSRGSPSSHNEQFF. The CDR3 DNA is TGTGCCAGCAGCTCACGGGGCAGCCCCAGCTCCCACAATGAGCAGTTCTTC.

Details on this clonotype: A junction boundary mismatches the germline segment, possibly from a read error. This rearrangement joins TRBV6-5 to TRBJ2-7; a weak D match, TRBD2 (6 bases). Germline assignment: CDR1 MNHEY and CDR2 SVGAGI. CDR3 length: 16 residues. This CDR3 is CASSITRDFGSSKQYF. The DNA for the CDR3 is TGTGCCAGCAGTATCACCCGGGACTTTGGTTCCTCCAAGCAGTACTTT.